One sample yielded the 12 T cell receptor beta chains listed below, sequenced in a study of identical twins. TCRdb re-derived calls from the 5' RACE reads in MiXCR, one entry per CDR3 protein. The sample lists hundreds of thousands of distinct CDR3 sequences, 8% to 9% occurring once. These sequences were also reported in another study, on yellow fever vaccine responses in identical twins.

Sequences were obtained from memory (CD45RO+) T cells sorted from blood. The receptors come from a woman aged 18-29 years in good health.

The chain carries TRBV3-1 and TRBJ2-5, with D perhaps matching TRBD1 or TRBD2 (7 bases each). CDR3 length: 16 residues. The ends were cut back, 3 bases at V and 3 bases at J, with 17 bases in the middle. Germline V gene sequence: CDR1 LGHDT, CDR2 YNNKEL (reference sequence). CDR3: CASSQRAGGLKETQYF. CDR3 in DNA: TGTGCCAGCAGCCAGCGGGCAGGGGGACTAAAAGAGACCCAGTACTTC.

This clonotype came up many times. V gene TRBV27 combines with J gene TRBJ1-4; 10 bases are a match to TRBD1. The trim removed 6 bases at V and 9 bases at J, leaving 7 bases unmatched. In germline, CDR1 is MNHEY, CDR2 SMNVEV (reference sequence). The CDR3 is 14 residues long. CDR3 region: CASSRRDRGQKLFF. Here the CDR3 DNA reads TGTGCCAGCAGCAGGAGGGACAGGGGACAAAAACTGTTTTTT.

The rearrangement joins TRBV10-3 to TRBJ2-1; 9 bases line up with TRBD2. J was trimmed by 7 bases and V by 3 bases; bases with no gene match: 7. The CDR3 length is 15 residues. Germline assignment: CDR1 ENHRY and CDR2 SYGVKD. Here the CDR3 reads CAISDSGGPGNEQFF. In DNA form, the CDR3 reads TGTGCCATCAGTGATAGCGGGGGCCCCGGTAATGAGCAGTTCTTC.

This clonotype was picked up a small number of times. This chain links TRBV20-1 with TRBJ2-3, with D possibly TRBD1 on 5 matching bases. This CDR3 region has 14 residues. From germline, CDR1 is DFQATT and CDR2 SNEGSKA (reference sequence). Trimming left V 5 bases short and J 4 bases short, with 16 bases between. The CDR3 loop is CSARTPQQADTQYF. For the CDR3, the DNA is TGCAGTGCTCGGACACCCCAACAGGCAGATACGCAGTATTTT.

In its sample, this clonotype was seen many times. V gene TRBV2 combines with J gene TRBJ2-3, with D perhaps matching TRBD2 (6 bases). Germline V gene data show CDR1 as SNHLY and CDR2 as FYNNEI. This CDR3 contains 13 residues. V was cut by 6 bases and J by 3 bases, with 10 bases left in between. The CDR3, as DNA: TGTGCCAGCAGCGGGGGTCCAACAGATACGCAGTATTTT. Translation: CASSGGPTDTQYF.

This clonotype was found many times. V gene TRBV6-1 combines with J gene TRBJ2-7; 7 nucleotides agree with TRBD2. The germline V gene encodes CDR1 MNHNS and CDR2 SASEGT. Trimming cost V 3 bases and J 2 bases; bases outside gene matches: 7. The CDR3 spans 15 residues. CDR3 loop: CASSEPSGGTYEQYF. For the CDR3, the DNA is TGTGCCAGCAGTGAGCCTAGCGGAGGAACCTACGAGCAGTACTTC.

The rearrangement uses TRBV20-1 and TRBJ2-1, with 9 bases that match TRBD2. This CDR3 spans 14 amino acids. The germline V gene has CDR1 DFQATT and CDR2 SNEGSKA (reference sequence). Trimming took 5 bases from V and 9 from J; bases not matched to a gene: 11. This CDR3 reads CSAGSGRKTGEQFF. Written as DNA, the CDR3 is TGCAGTGCTGGTAGCGGGAGAAAGACCGGTGAGCAGTTCTTC.

This chain links TRBV19 with TRBJ2-1, with D possibly being TRBD1 (5 bases). The CDR3 covers 17 residues. The germline V and J ends were trimmed by 5 bases and 0 bases, with 17 bases remaining between them. Per the germline V gene, CDR1 is LNHDA and CDR2 is SQIVND (reference sequence). The CDR3, as DNA: TGTGCCAGTAGTGACGACAGTTTTCCTAGCTCCTACAATGAGCAGTTCTTC. Translating it yields CASSDDSFPSSYNEQFF.

Regarding this clonotype: A much bigger clone sits one base away, suggesting this may be a read error. The final CDR3 position lacks the conserved phenylalanine or tryptophan, pointing to a likely read error. The genes are TRBV6-4 and TRBJ2-1, with TRBD1 matching over 9 bases. Germline V gene sequence: CDR1 MRHNA, CDR2 SNTAGT. V shed 6 bases, J shed 7 bases, and the junction held 7 bases outside the gene matches. The CDR3 has 14 residues. The CDR3: CASSAGTGMNEQFL. Here the CDR3 DNA reads TGTGCCAGCAGCGCCGGGACAGGGATGAATGAGCAGTTCCTC.

This clonotype was detected many times. At one of its ends the junction is not consistent with the germline gene, which may arise from a read error. This sequence joins TRBV4-1 and TRBJ2-1; D unclear. Germline assignment: CDR1 MGHRA and CDR2 YSYEKL. The CDR3 spans 11 residues. This CDR3 is CASSQDGANAF. The CDR3, as DNA: TGCGCCAGCAGCCAAGATGGCGCGAACGCCTTC.

The chain uses TRBV7-8 and TRBJ2-5; D remains ambiguous. Trimming removed 8 bases from V and 2 bases from J, with 21 bases in between. Looked up from germline, CDR1 is SGHVS and CDR2 is FQNEAQ. This CDR3 has 16 residues. The CDR3 region has the DNA TGTGCCAGCGTCTATAAAGGGCGGTTGGGGCAAGAGACCCAGTACTTC. Its translation: CASVYKGRLGQETQYF.

This clonotype was recorded at least ten times. The chain uses TRBV12-3 or TRBV12-4 and TRBJ1-1; D remains ambiguous. The germline V and J ends were trimmed by 3 bases and 12 bases, with 14 bases remaining between them. This CDR3 contains 12 residues. For the CDR3, the DNA is TGTGCCAGCAGTTTGGGCAACTCGGGAACTTTCTTT. Protein: CASSLGNSGTFF.